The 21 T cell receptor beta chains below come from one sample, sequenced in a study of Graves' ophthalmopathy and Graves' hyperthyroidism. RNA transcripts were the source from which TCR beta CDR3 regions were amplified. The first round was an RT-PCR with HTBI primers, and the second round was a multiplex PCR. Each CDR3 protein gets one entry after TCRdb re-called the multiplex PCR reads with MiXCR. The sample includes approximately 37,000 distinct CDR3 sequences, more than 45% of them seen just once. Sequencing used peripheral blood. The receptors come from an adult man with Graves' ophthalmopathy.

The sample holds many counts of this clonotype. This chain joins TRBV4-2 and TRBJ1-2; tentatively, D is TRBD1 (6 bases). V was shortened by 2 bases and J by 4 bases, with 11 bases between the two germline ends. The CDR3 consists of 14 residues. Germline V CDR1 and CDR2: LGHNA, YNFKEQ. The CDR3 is CASSQTQGLYGYTF. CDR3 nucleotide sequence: TGTGCCAGCAGCCAAACCCAGGGGCTCTATGGCTACACCTTC.

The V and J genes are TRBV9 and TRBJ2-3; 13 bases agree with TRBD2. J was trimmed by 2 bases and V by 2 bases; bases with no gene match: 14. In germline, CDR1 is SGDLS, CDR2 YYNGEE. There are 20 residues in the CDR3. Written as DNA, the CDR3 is TGTGCCAGCAGCGTTTGGGGGACTAGCGGGATGCGCTTAAACACAGATACGCAGTATTTT. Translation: CASSVWGTSGMRLNTDTQYF.

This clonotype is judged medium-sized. CDR3 DNA sequence: TGCAGTGCTTTTACACAGGGAGAGGATGGCTACACCTTC. Protein: CSAFTQGEDGYTF. The chain is built from TRBV20-1 and TRBJ1-2; TRBD1 is a possible D gene (6 bases). V was trimmed by 5 bases and J by 6 bases, leaving 16 bases between them. This CDR3 comprises 13 residues. The germline V gene has CDR1 DFQATT and CDR2 SNEGSKA (reference sequence).

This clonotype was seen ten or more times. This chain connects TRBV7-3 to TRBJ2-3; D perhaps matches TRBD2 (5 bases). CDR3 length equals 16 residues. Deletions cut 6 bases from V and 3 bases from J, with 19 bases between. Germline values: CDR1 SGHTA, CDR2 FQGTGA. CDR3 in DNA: TGTGCCAGCAGACTCCTCCCAACTAGTTCGACAGATACGCAGTATTTT. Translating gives CASRLLPTSSTDTQYF.

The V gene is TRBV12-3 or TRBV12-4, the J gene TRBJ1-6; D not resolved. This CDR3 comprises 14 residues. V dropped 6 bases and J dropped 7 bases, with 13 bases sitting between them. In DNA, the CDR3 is TGTGCCAGCAGCACGCAAGGCTTAAATTCACCCCTCCACTTT. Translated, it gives CASSTQGLNSPLHF.

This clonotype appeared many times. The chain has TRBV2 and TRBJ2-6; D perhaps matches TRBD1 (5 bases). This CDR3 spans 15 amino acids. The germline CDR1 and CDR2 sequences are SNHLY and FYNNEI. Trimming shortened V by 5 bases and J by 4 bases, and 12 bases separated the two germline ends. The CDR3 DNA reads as TGTGCCAGCAGTACTACAGGATCCGGGGCCAACGTCCTGACTTTC. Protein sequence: CASSTTGSGANVLTF.

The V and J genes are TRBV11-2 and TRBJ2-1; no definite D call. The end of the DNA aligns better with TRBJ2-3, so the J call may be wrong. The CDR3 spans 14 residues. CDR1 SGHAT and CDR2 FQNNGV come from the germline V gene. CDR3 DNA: TGTGCCAGCAGGGCCGGTTCTGCCTACAATGAGCAGTATTTT. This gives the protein CASRAGSAYNEQYF.

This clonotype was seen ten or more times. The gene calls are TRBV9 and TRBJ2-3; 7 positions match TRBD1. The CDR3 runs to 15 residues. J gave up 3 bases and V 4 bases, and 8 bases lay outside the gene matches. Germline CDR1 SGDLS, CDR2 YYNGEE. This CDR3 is CASSPHRGGTDTQYF. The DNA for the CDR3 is TGTGCCAGCAGCCCCCACAGGGGTGGGACAGATACGCAGTATTTT.

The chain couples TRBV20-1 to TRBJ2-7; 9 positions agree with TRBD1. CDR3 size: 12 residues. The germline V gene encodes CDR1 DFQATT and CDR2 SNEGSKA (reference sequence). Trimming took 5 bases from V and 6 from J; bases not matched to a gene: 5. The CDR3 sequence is CSASGTGLEQYF. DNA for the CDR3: TGCAGTGCTTCCGGGACAGGGCTCGAGCAGTACTTC.

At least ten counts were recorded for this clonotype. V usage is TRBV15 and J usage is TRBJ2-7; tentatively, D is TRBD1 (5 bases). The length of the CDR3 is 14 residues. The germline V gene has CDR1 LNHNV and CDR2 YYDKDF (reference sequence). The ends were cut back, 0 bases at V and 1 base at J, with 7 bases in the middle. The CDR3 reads CATSRDKGSYEQYF. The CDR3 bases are TGTGCCACCAGCAGAGATAAGGGGTCCTACGAGCAGTACTTC.

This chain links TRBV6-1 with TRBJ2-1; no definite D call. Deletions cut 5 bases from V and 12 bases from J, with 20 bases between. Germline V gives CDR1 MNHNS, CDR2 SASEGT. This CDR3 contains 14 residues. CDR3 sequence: CASSQESRSRGQFF. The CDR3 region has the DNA TGTGCCAGCAGTCAGGAGTCTAGGAGCAGAGGGCAGTTCTTC.

CDR3 coding DNA: TGTGCCAGTAGTATTACAGGGGGCGGCAATCAGCCCCAGCATTTT. It is translated as CASSITGGGNQPQHF. The chain carries TRBV19 and TRBJ1-5; TRBD1 matches at 9 bases. Germline CDR1 and CDR2: LNHDA and SQIVND (reference sequence). The V and J ends lost 3 bases and 2 bases, in that order; junction bases with no gene match: 2. The CDR3 runs to 15 residues. The whole variable domain, remainder taken from reference TRBV19 and TRBJ1-5, is DGGITQSPKYLFRKEGQNVTLSCEQNLNHDAMYWYRQDPGQGLRLIYYSQIVNDFQKGDIAEGYSVSREKKESFPLTVTSAQKNPTAFYLCASSITGGGNQPQHFGDGTRLSIL.

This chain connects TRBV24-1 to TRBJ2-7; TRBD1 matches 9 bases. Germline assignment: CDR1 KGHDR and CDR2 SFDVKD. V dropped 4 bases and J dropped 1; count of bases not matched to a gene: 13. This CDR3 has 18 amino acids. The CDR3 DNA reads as TGTGCCACCAGTGAAAGGACAGGGGCTCCCCATGGATCCTACGAGCAGTACGTC. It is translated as CATSERTGAPHGSYEQYV.

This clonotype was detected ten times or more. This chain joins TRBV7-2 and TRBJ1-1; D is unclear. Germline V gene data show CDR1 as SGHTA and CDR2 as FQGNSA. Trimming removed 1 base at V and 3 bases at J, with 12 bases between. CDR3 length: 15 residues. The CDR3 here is CASSLDTRRDTEAFF. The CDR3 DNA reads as TGTGCCAGCAGCTTAGATACGAGGCGGGACACTGAAGCTTTCTTT.

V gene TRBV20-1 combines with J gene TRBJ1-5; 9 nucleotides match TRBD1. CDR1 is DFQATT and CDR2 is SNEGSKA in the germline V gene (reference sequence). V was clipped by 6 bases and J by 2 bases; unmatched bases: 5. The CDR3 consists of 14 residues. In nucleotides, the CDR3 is TGCAGTGCGCCGGACAGGGGAGGCAATCAGCCCCAGCATTTT. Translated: CSAPDRGGNQPQHF.

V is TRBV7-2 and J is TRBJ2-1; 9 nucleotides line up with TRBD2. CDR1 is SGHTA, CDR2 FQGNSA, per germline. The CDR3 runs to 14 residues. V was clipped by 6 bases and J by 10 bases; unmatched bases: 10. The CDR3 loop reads CASSYSAGGREQFF. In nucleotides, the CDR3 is TGTGCCAGCAGTTACTCCGCGGGGGGGCGGGAGCAGTTCTTC.

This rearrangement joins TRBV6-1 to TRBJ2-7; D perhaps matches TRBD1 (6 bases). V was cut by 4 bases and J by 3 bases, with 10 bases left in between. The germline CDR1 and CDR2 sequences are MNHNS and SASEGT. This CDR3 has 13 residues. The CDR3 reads CASSGQELYEQYF. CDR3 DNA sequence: TGTGCCAGCAGTGGACAGGAACTCTACGAGCAGTACTTC.

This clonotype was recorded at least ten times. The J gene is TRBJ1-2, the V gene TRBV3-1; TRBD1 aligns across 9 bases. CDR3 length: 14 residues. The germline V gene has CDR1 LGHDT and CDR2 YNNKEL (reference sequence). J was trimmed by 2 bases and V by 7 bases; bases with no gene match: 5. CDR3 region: CASTEQGANYGYTF. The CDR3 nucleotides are TGTGCCAGCACTGAACAGGGGGCGAACTATGGCTACACCTTC.

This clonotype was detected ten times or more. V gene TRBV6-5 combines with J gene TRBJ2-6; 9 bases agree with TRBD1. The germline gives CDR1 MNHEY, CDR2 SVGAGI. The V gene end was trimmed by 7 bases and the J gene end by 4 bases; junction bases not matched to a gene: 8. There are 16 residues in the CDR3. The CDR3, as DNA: TGTGCCAGCACCCGTAGGGACAGGGCCGGGGCCAACGTCCTGACTTTC. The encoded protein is CASTRRDRAGANVLTF.

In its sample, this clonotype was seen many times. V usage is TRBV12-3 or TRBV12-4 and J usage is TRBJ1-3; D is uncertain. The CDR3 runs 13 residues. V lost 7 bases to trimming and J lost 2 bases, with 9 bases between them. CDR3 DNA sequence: TGTGCCAGCACCCCGTCGACTGGAAACACCATATATTTT. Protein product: CASTPSTGNTIYF.

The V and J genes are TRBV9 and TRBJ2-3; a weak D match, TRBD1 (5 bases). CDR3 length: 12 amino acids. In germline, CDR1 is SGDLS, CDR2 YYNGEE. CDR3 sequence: CASGRYTDTQYF. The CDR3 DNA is TGTGCTTCAGGGCGTTACACAGATACGCAGTATTTT. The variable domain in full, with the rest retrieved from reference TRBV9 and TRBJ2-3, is DSGVTQTPKHLITATGQRVTLRCSPRSGDLSVYWYQQSLDQGLQFLIQYYNGEERAKGNILERFSAQQFPDLHSELNLSSLELGDSALYFCASGRYTDTQYFGPGTRLTVL.